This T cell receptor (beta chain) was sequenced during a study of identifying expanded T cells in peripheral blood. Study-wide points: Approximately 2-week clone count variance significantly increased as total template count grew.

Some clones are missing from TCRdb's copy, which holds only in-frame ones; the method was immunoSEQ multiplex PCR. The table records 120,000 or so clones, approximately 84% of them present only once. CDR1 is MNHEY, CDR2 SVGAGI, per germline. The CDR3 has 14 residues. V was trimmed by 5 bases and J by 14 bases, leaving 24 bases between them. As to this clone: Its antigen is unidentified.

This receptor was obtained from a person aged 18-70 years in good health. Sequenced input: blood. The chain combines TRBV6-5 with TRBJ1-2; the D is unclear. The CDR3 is CASSRGGTVSAETF. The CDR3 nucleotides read TGTGCCAGCAGTCGCGGTGGAACAGTCTCCGCAGAAACCTTC.